Shown below are 2 T cell receptor beta chains from a single sample sequenced in a study of T cell responses to AZD1222 COVID-19 vaccine. The repertoire was sequenced with immunoSEQ multiplex PCR; TCRdb's copy has only in-frame clones and lacks some. Of 65,000 to 100,000 clones listed, under 95% are singletons. This specimen consisted of peripheral blood, obtained 28 days after the second AZD1222 dose. These receptors originate from an adult who received the AZD1222 COVID-19 vaccine.

This clone was seen only once. The V and J genes are TRBV21-1 and TRBJ2-2; TRBD1, the table's D call, was not compared with the DNA. TRBV21-1 is assigned pseudogene status. The CDR3 spans 14 residues. CDR3: CASSPDNPTGELFF. Written as DNA, the CDR3 is TGTGCCAGCAGCCCGGACAACCCCACCGGGGAGCTGTTTTTT.

This chain joins TRBV25-1 and TRBJ1-4, with 7 bases that match TRBD1. J was trimmed by 8 bases and V by 3 bases; bases with no gene match: 0. Germline CDR1 is MGHDK and CDR2 is SYGVNS. The CDR3 is 12 residues long. The CDR3 nucleotides read TGTGCCAGCAGTGACAGGGGGGAAAAACTGTTTTTT. Translated: CASSDRGEKLFF.